This T cell receptor (beta chain) was sequenced in a study of blood T cell repertoires in COVID-19. Study at large: Donors in the United States, Italy and Spain gave samples during acute or convalescent COVID-19. Sources were T cells, B-cell-depleted T cells, or PBMCs; the material itself was cDNA or gDNA.

Original processing methods: Nucleated cell number was recorded as an estimate derived from reference gene primer amplification. Repertoires were generated with immunoSEQ multiplex PCR, while TCRdb's copy carries only in-frame clones and drops some. Clone size and V and J calls were adopted from that table, with D and trimming inferred from the DNA. The sample contains some 210,000 clones, about 92% of which appear only once. The germline V gene encodes CDR1 SGHNT and CDR2 YYREEE (reference sequence). The CDR3 has 16 residues. Trimming cost V 4 bases and J 5 bases; bases outside gene matches: 12. This clone was counted a few times.

V gene TRBV5-4 combines with J gene TRBJ2-5; TRBD2 matches 9 bases. This sequence originates from a man aged 25 to 45 with acute or convalescent COVID-19. Sequenced sample: peripheral blood. The CDR3 loop reads CASSPKRGGGAETQYF. Here the CDR3 DNA reads TGTGCCAGCAGCCCGAAACGCGGCGGGGGGGCGGAGACCCAGTACTTC.